There are many counts of the clone carrying this TCR beta chain. The sample is drawn from a study of T cells in Graves' hyperthyroidism and ophthalmopathy. Per germline, CDR1 MDHEN and CDR2 SYDVKM. Trimming shortened V by 10 bases and J by 0 bases, and 12 bases separated the two germline ends. The CDR3 consists of 13 residues. Researchers amplified the TCR beta CDR3 regions from RNA transcripts. HTBI primers were the set used in a first-round RT-PCR of the TCR CDR3. TCRdb re-analysed the multiplex PCR reads in MiXCR, keeping a single row per CDR3 protein. The data contain approximately 510,000 distinct CDR3 sequences, about 20% of them singletons. Graves' hyperthyroidism qualified as stable when ophthalmopathy did not progress within 18 months. Hyperthyroidism was newly diagnosed in patients aged 18 to 65 (duration under 2 months). The study excluded patients with uncontrolled infection, other autoimmune disease, pregnancy or lactation. Diagnostic decisions used clinical symptoms, serum thyroxine and TRAb, thyroid ultrasound and orbital computed tomography.

The material sequenced was blood. This clonotype was obtained from a young man with Graves' hyperthyroidism. The chain recombines TRBV28 with TRBJ1-2; D unresolved. The CDR3 region has the DNA TGTGCCACCCAGTCTGTTACTAACTATGGCTACACCTTC. Translating gives CATQSVTNYGYTF.